This TCR beta chain comes out of a study of shared T cell receptors in the human thymus. Some clones are missing from TCRdb's copy, which holds only in-frame ones; the method was immunoSEQ multiplex PCR. Among hundreds of thousands of clones listed, 87% were seen once. Another study also made use of these data, one on human thymus T cells.

The sequenced sample was thymocytes. The clonotype originates from a boy under three years old with a congenital heart defect.

CDR3 in amino acids: CASSVEPRGSSYNEQFF. CDR3 bases: TGTGCCAGCAGCGTAGAACCTCGCGGGAGCTCCTACAATGAGCAGTTCTTC. This chain joins TRBV9 and TRBJ2-1, with 7 bases aligning to TRBD2. The junction had 6 bases not matched to a gene; V was cut back by 0 bases and J by 0 bases. Germline V lookup: CDR1 SGDLS, CDR2 YYNGEE. The length of the CDR3 is 17 residues.